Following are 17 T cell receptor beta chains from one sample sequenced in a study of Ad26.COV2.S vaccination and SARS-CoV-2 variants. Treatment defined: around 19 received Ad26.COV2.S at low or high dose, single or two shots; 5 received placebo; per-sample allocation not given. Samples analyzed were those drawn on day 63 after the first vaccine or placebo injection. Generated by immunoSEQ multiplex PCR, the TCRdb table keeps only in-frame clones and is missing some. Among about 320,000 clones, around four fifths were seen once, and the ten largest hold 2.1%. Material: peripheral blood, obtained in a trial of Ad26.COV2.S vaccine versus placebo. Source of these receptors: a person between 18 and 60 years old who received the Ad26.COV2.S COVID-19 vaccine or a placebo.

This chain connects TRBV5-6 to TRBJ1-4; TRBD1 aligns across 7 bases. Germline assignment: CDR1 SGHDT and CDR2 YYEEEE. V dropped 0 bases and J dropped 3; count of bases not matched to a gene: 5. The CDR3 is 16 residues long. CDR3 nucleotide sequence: TGTGCCAGCAGCTTGGGTACAGGGGTGGCTAATGAAAAACTGTTTTTT. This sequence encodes CASSLGTGVANEKLFF. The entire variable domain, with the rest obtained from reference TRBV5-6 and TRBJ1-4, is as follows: DAGVTQSPTHLIKTRGQQVTLRCSPKSGHDTVSWYQQALGQGPQFIFQYYEEEERQRGNFPDRFSGHQFPNYSSELNVNALLLGDSALYLCASSLGTGVANEKLFFGSGTQLSVL.

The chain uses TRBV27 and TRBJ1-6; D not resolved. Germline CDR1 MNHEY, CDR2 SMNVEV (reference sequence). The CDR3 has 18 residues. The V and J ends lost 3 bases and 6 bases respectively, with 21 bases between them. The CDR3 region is CASSFYRDPRVSNSPLHF. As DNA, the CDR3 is TGTGCCAGCAGTTTTTACCGCGACCCCCGCGTGAGTAATTCACCCCTCCACTTT.

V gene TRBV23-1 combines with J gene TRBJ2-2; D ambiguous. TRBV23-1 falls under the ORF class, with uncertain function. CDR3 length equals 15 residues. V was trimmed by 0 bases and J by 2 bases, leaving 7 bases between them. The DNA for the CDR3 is TGCGCCAGCAGTCAATCCCAGCACAACACCGGGGAGCTGTTTTTT. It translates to CASSQSQHNTGELFF.

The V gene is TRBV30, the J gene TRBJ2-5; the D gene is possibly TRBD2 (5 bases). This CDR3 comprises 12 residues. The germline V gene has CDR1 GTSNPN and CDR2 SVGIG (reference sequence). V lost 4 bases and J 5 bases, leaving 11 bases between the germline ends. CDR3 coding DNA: TGTGCCTGGATTGGACCGGGGGAGACCCAGTACTTC. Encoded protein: CAWIGPGETQYF.

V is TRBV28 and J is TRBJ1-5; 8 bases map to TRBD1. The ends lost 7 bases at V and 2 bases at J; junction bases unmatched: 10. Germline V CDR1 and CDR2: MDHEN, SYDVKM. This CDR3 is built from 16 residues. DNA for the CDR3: TGTGCCAGCACGTCACCAGGGGGCTTGGGCAATCAGCCCCAGCATTTT. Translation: CASTSPGGLGNQPQHF. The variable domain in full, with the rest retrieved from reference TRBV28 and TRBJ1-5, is DVKVTQSSRYLVKRTGEKVFLECVQDMDHENMFWYRQDPGLGLRLIYFSYDVKMKEKGDIPEGYSVSREKKERFSLILESASTNQTSMYLCASTSPGGLGNQPQHFGDGTRLSIL.

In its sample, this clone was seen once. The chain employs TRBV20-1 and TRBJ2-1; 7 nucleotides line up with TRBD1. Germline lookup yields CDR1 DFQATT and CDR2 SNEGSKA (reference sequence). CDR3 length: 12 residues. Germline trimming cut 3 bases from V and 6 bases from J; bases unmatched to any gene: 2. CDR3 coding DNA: TGCAGTGCTAGTTCAGGGGGCAATGAGCAGTTCTTC. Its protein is CSASSGGNEQFF.

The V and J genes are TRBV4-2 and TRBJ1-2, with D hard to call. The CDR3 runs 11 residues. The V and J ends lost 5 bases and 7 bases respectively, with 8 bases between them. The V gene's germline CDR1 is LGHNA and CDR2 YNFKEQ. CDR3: CASSARSGYTF. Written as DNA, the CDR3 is TGTGCCAGCAGCGCCCGAAGTGGCTACACCTTC.

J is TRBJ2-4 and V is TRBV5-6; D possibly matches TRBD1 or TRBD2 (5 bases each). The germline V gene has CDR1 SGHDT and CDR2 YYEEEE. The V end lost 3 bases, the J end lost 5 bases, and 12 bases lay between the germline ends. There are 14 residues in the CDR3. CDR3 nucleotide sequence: TGTGCCAGCAGCTCGGGATGGGGCCAAAACATTCAGTACTTC. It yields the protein CASSSGWGQNIQYF. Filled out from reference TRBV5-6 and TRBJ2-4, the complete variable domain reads DAGVTQSPTHLIKTRGQQVTLRCSPKSGHDTVSWYQQALGQGPQFIFQYYEEEERQRGNFPDRFSGHQFPNYSSELNVNALLLGDSALYLCASSSGWGQNIQYFGAGTRLSVL.

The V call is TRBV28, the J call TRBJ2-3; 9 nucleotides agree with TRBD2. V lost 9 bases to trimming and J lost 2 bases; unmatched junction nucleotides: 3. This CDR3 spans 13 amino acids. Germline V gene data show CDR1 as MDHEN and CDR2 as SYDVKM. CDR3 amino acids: CASSGGPTDTQYF. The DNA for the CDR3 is TGTGCCAGTAGCGGGGGACCCACAGATACGCAGTATTTT.

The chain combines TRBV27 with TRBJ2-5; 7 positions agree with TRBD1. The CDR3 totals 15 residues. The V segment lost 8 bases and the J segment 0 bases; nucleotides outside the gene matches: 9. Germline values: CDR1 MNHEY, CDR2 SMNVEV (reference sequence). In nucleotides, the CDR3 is TGTGCCAGCTCCCCGAGGGGGCCGTACCAAGAGACCCAGTACTTC. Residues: CASSPRGPYQETQYF.

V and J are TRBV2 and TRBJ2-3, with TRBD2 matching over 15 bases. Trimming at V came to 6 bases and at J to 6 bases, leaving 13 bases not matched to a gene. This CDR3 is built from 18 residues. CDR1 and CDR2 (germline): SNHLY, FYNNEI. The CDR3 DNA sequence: TGTGCCAGCAGGTCCCCGGGACTAGCGGGGGGACCAAGGGATACGCAGTATTTT. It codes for CASRSPGLAGGPRDTQYF. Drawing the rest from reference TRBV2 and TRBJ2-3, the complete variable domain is EPEVTQTPSHQVTQMGQEVILRCVPISNHLYFYWYRQILGQKVEFLVSFYNNEISEKSEIFDDQFSVERPDGSNFTLKIRSTKLEDSAMYFCASRSPGLAGGPRDTQYFGPGTRLTVL.

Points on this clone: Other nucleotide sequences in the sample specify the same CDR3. CDR3 in DNA: TGTGCCAGCAGCTCCGGACGGTACTACGAGCAGTACTTC. Its translation is CASSSGRYYEQYF. This chain links TRBV7-9 with TRBJ2-7; the D is unclear. CDR3 length equals 13 residues. Germline V CDR1 and CDR2: SEHNR, FQNEAQ (reference sequence). V lost 4 bases to trimming and J lost 3 bases, with 10 bases between them.

This chain's CDR3 is CATSELQGTDTQYF. The CDR3 DNA reads TGTGCCACCAGTGAGTTACAGGGCACAGATACGCAGTATTTT. The chain carries TRBV24-1 and TRBJ2-3; D is perhaps TRBD1 (5 bases). V was trimmed by 4 bases and J by 1 base, leaving 8 bases between them. The CDR3 runs 14 residues. Germline CDR1 reads KGHDR; CDR2 reads SFDVKD.

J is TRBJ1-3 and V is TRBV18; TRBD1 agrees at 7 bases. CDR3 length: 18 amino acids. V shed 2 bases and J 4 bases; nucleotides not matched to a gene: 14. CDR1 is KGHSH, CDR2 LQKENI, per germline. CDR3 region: CASSPKVGDRVTGNTIYF. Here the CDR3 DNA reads TGTGCCAGCTCACCAAAAGTTGGGGACAGAGTGACGGGAAACACCATATATTTT.

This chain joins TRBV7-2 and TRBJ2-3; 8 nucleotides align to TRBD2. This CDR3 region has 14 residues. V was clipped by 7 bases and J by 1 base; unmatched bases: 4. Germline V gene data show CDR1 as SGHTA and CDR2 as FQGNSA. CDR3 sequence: CASTGGAGTDTQYF. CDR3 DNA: TGTGCCAGCACCGGGGGGGCCGGCACAGATACGCAGTATTTT.

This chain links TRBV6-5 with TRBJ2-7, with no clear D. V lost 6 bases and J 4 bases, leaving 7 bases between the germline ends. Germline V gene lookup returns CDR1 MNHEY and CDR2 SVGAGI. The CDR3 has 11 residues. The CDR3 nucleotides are TGTGCCAGCAGCGAGACATACGAGCAGTACTTC. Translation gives CASSETYEQYF.

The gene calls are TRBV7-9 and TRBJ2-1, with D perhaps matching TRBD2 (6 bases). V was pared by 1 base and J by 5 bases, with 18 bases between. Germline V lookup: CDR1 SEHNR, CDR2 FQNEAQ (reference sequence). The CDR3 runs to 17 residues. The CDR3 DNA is TGTGCCAGCAGCTTAGGAGAGCCAGGCGGGGCCAACAATGAGCAGTTCTTC. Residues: CASSLGEPGGANNEQFF.